The 21 T cell receptor beta chains below were found in one sample sequenced in a study of T cells in Graves' hyperthyroidism and ophthalmopathy. Amplified TCR beta CDR3 regions came from RNA transcripts. HTBI primers drove first-round RT-PCR of the TCR CDR3. TCRdb analysed the multiplex PCR reads with MiXCR anew, one entry per CDR3 protein. The data contain 200,000 to 300,000 distinct CDR3 sequences, approximately 25% of them seen just once; the ten biggest clones take up approximately 35%. The sequencing input was blood. These receptor sequences come from a woman between 40 and 55 years old with Graves' ophthalmopathy.

This clonotype was picked up many times. The V call is TRBV28, the J call TRBJ1-6; 9 bases match TRBD1. The V segment lost 5 bases and the J segment 6 bases; nucleotides outside the gene matches: 5. CDR1 and CDR2 (germline): MDHEN, SYDVKM. The CDR3 covers 15 residues. The CDR3 spells CASSKQGALNSPLHF. Written as DNA, the CDR3 is TGTGCCAGCAGTAAACAGGGGGCCCTTAATTCACCCCTCCACTTT.

The rearrangement joins TRBV5-1 to TRBJ1-2; perhaps TRBD1 as D (5 bases). Germline CDR1 and CDR2: SGHRS and YFSETQ. V lost 5 bases, J lost 8 bases, and 16 bases lay in between. The CDR3 contains 13 residues. CDR3 in DNA: TGCGCCAGCAGATCCGGGACCGCCGGCGGCTACACCTTC. Translation: CASRSGTAGGYTF.

About this clonotype: Possible read error: a much larger clone is one base away. The chain carries TRBV30 and TRBJ2-7; D might be TRBD2 (5 bases). The germline gives CDR1 GTSNPN, CDR2 SVGIG (reference sequence). V was shortened by 0 bases and J by 3 bases, with 18 bases between the two germline ends. The CDR3 extends over 16 amino acids. The CDR3 sequence is CAWSVPWAIDYYEQYF. The CDR3 DNA reads TGTGCCTGGAGTGTACCCTGGGCTATCGACTACTACGAGCAGTACTTC.

This clonotype appeared many times. The V gene is TRBV30, the J gene TRBJ1-1; TRBD1 aligns across 10 bases. J lost 1 base, V lost 2 bases, and 4 bases had no gene match. Germline V gives CDR1 GTSNPN, CDR2 SVGIG (reference sequence). The CDR3 totals 15 residues. CDR3 nucleotide sequence: TGTGCCTGGAGTCCGCGGGACAGGGGGAACACTGAAGCTTTCTTT. It codes for CAWSPRDRGNTEAFF.

This clonotype was picked up many times. The V call is TRBV18, the J call TRBJ2-5; D unresolved. V was clipped by 3 bases and J by 5 bases, with 7 bases between them. Germline V lookup: CDR1 KGHSH, CDR2 LQKENI. The CDR3 runs 12 residues. Written as DNA, the CDR3 is TGTGCCAGCTCACCCGACTGGGAGACCCAGTACTTC. Its protein is CASSPDWETQYF.

This clonotype came up many times. This chain links TRBV6-5 with TRBJ2-2; D is uncertain. Per the germline V gene, CDR1 is MNHEY and CDR2 is SVGAGI. Trimming pared 7 bases from V and 5 bases from J, leaving 14 bases between. The length of the CDR3 is 14 residues. This CDR3 is CASNILVGTGELFF. The CDR3 DNA reads TGTGCCAGCAACATACTCGTAGGAACCGGGGAGCTGTTTTTT.

This chain uses TRBV6-2 or TRBV6-3 with TRBJ1-5; possible D gene TRBD1, 5 bases. This CDR3 is 14 amino acids long. The V end lost 7 bases, the J end lost 11 bases, and 21 bases lay between the germline ends. Germline V gene lookup returns CDR1 MNHEY and CDR2 SVGEGT. The CDR3 coding sequence is TGTGCCAGCAAAAAAGGACGGGACCTATCGGCCCAGCATTTT. It is translated as CASKKGRDLSAQHF.

There are many counts of this clonotype. This sequence may be a read error, since a much larger clone differs from it by one base. V and J are TRBV24-1 and TRBJ2-7; TRBD1 might be the D (5 bases). Germline values: CDR1 KGHDR, CDR2 SFDVKD. This CDR3 spans 12 amino acids. The chain's CDR3 is CTTRESSYEQCF. CDR3 nucleotides: TGTACCACCAGGGAAAGCTCCTACGAGCAGTGCTTC.

This clonotype turned up a few times. The V and J genes are TRBV6-2 or TRBV6-3 and TRBJ2-7; 8 bases line up with TRBD2. CDR3 length: 14 residues. Germline assignment: CDR1 MNHEY and CDR2 SVGEGT. Germline trimming cut 5 bases from V and 6 bases from J; bases unmatched to any gene: 9. The DNA of the CDR3 is TGTGCCAGCAGTCAAAGCGGGAGAGGTCCCGAGCAGTACTTC. Translation gives CASSQSGRGPEQYF.

In regard to this clonotype: The junction departs from the called germline gene at one end, perhaps through a read error. This chain joins TRBV12-3 or TRBV12-4 and TRBJ1-5; D unclear. The CDR3 runs 13 residues. The CDR3 DNA is TGTGCCAGCAGTGTCGGCGGGAATCAGCCCCAGCTTTTT. This encodes CASSVGGNQPQLF.

This clonotype showed up many times. This chain links TRBV6-5 with TRBJ1-5; D remains ambiguous. The CDR3 totals 16 residues. The V gene's germline CDR1 is MNHEY and CDR2 SVGAGI. V lost 8 bases and J 2 bases, leaving 19 bases between the germline ends. The DNA for the CDR3 is TGTGCCAGCCACAGCACCTCCCTGCGAGGCAATCAGCCCCAGCATTTT. Protein product: CASHSTSLRGNQPQHF.

This clonotype was detected a few times. At one boundary the junction diverges from the germline segment, which might be a read error. This chain joins TRBV5-4 and TRBJ1-2; no clear D gene. This CDR3 has 15 amino acids. CDR1 and CDR2 (germline): SGHNT, YYREEE (reference sequence). The CDR3 DNA sequence: TGTGTCAGCAGCTTGGAAACACAGCTAAGCTATGGCTACACCTTC. Its protein is CVSSLETQLSYGYTF.

This clonotype was recorded many times. The chain couples TRBV12-3 or TRBV12-4 to TRBJ1-5; 9 positions agree with TRBD1. The CDR3 spans 14 residues. V was clipped by 5 bases and J by 4 bases; unmatched bases: 3. CDR3 nucleotide sequence: TGTGCCAGCAGTGCACAGGGGGCAAATCAGCCCCAGCATTTT. Protein product: CASSAQGANQPQHF.

This clonotype was seen ten or more times. The chain combines TRBV5-1 with TRBJ2-2; the match to TRBD1 covers 7 bases. The CDR3 extends over 17 amino acids. Trimming cost V 3 bases and J 0 bases; bases outside gene matches: 8. Germline V lookup: CDR1 SGHRS, CDR2 YFSETQ. CDR3: CASSSPDRLANTGELFF. In DNA, the CDR3 is TGCGCCAGCAGCTCCCCGGACAGGTTGGCGAACACCGGGGAGCTGTTTTTT.

This clonotype was observed many times. This clone may be a read error of a much larger clone one base away. This sequence joins TRBV24-1 and TRBJ1-5; tentatively, D is TRBD1 (5 bases). This CDR3 contains 13 residues. From germline, CDR1 is KGHDR and CDR2 SFDVKD. The DNA of the CDR3 is TGTGCCACCAGTAGAAGGGGTACGGAGCCCCGGCATTTT. Translated, it gives CATSRRGTEPRHF.

This clonotype was detected many times. CDR3 sequence (DNA): TGTGCCACCAGCAGAGATACAGCGGGCACCTACGAGCAGTACTTC. The encoded protein is CATSRDTAGTYEQYF. The rearrangement uses TRBV15 and TRBJ2-7; possible D gene TRBD2, 6 bases. Germline loops: CDR1 LNHNV, CDR2 YYDKDF (reference sequence). The CDR3 is 15 amino acids. The germline V and J ends were trimmed by 0 bases and 2 bases, with 11 bases remaining between them.

The sample holds many counts of this clonotype. CDR3 loop: CASSKGPIGYGYTF. Written as DNA, the CDR3 is TGTGCCAGCAGTAAGGGTCCGATAGGCTATGGCTACACCTTC. This rearrangement joins TRBV2 to TRBJ1-2; D is uncertain. The germline V gene encodes CDR1 SNHLY and CDR2 FYNNEI. Trimming removed 5 bases at V and 4 bases at J, with 14 bases between. The CDR3 runs to 14 residues.

At least ten counts were recorded for this clonotype. This chain uses TRBV7-9 with TRBJ1-5; the match to TRBD1 covers 7 bases. This CDR3 is 14 amino acids long. The V gene end was trimmed by 4 bases and the J gene end by 4 bases; junction bases not matched to a gene: 4. CDR1 and CDR2 from the germline V gene are SEHNR and FQNEAQ (reference sequence). Here the CDR3 reads CASSSGQVNQPQHF. CDR3 in DNA: TGTGCCAGCAGCTCAGGACAGGTGAATCAGCCCCAGCATTTT.

This clonotype showed up many times. The CDR3 region is CASSPSGQVWGNTIYF. CDR3 nucleotide sequence: TGTGCCAGCAGCCCCTCGGGACAAGTATGGGGAAACACCATATATTTT. The chain uses TRBV12-3 or TRBV12-4 and TRBJ1-3; a weak D match, TRBD1 (6 bases). The CDR3 has 16 residues. The V gene lost 6 bases and the J gene lost 4 bases, with 19 bases spanning the gap.

This clonotype was counted at least ten times. This rearrangement joins TRBV30 to TRBJ2-5, with 15 bases fitting TRBD2. J gave up 4 bases and V 1 base, and 1 base lay outside the gene matches. The CDR3 spans 15 residues. Germline loops: CDR1 GTSNPN, CDR2 SVGIG (reference sequence). The CDR3 region is CAWSGGLAGGETQYF. DNA of the CDR3: TGTGCCTGGAGTGGGGGACTAGCGGGAGGAGAGACCCAGTACTTC.

This clonotype has ten or more counts. This rearrangement joins TRBV28 to TRBJ2-7, with 7 positions matching TRBD1. V gave up 6 bases and J gave up 4 bases; unmatched junction bases: 3. The V gene's germline CDR1 is MDHEN and CDR2 SYDVKM. The CDR3 runs 12 residues. The CDR3 DNA is TGTGCCAGCAGGCCCAGGGGGTACGAGCAGTACTTC. Amino acid sequence: CASRPRGYEQYF.